Each of the 26 T cell receptor beta chains below was sequenced from the same sample in a study of CD8 T cells in ankylosing spondylitis. Using its own MiXCR run on the 5' RACE reads, TCRdb lists one record per CDR3 protein. The repertoire consists of 45,000 to 60,000 distinct CDR3 sequences, with 6% to 7.5% occurring once and the leading ten covering over 7%. The sequenced sample was blood, either unsorted or a sorted T cell fraction (not recorded which). The origin of the receptors is a female donor with ankylosing spondylitis or in good health (not recorded which).

This clonotype was counted between two and nine times. This chain uses TRBV11-2 with TRBJ1-1; the match to TRBD1 covers 8 bases. The ends lost 5 bases at V and 4 bases at J; junction bases unmatched: 6. This CDR3 region has 14 residues. CDR1 SGHAT and CDR2 FQNNGV come from the germline V gene. CDR3 sequence: CASSPTTGGTEAFF. The CDR3 DNA is TGTGCCAGCAGCCCCACAACAGGGGGCACTGAAGCTTTCTTT.

This clonotype was counted ten times or more. The chain is built from TRBV5-1 and TRBJ1-1; D remains ambiguous. Germline V gene sequence: CDR1 SGHRS, CDR2 YFSETQ. The CDR3 contains 15 residues. Trimming cost V 0 bases and J 1 base, with 10 bases left between them. As DNA, the CDR3 is TGCGCCAGCAGCTTGGTAGTGGCAGAGAACACTGAAGCTTTCTTT. This sequence encodes CASSLVVAENTEAFF.

The chain is built from TRBV12-3 or TRBV12-4 and TRBJ2-7, with D perhaps matching TRBD2 (5 bases). The length of the CDR3 is 13 residues. V lost 5 bases, J lost 3 bases, and 11 bases lay in between. CDR3 sequence reads: CASSRPGNYEQYF. The CDR3, as DNA: TGTGCCAGCAGTCGACCGGGAAACTACGAGCAGTACTTC.

The rearrangement links TRBV5-1 to TRBJ2-3, with TRBD2 matching over 11 bases. The CDR3 is 16 amino acids. From germline, CDR1 is SGHRS and CDR2 YFSETQ. V trimming: 0 bases; J trimming: 2 bases; junction bases outside the gene matches: 2. As DNA, the CDR3 is TGCGCCAGCAGCTTGGTTAGCGGGGGGGTCACAGATACGCAGTATTTT. Its translation: CASSLVSGGVTDTQYF.

This clonotype was seen many times. The rearrangement joins TRBV5-1 to TRBJ2-1, with unresolved D. This CDR3 is built from 16 residues. V lost 2 bases and J lost 0, with 12 bases in between. Germline V gene sequence: CDR1 SGHRS, CDR2 YFSETQ. The CDR3 is CASSFGIGSSYNEQFF. The CDR3 DNA reads as TGCGCCAGCAGCTTTGGTATTGGCAGCTCCTACAATGAGCAGTTCTTC.

There are many counts of this clonotype. The chain couples TRBV6-1 to TRBJ1-1; D might be TRBD1 (5 bases). This CDR3 region has 13 residues. V was shortened by 5 bases and J by 3 bases, with 10 bases between the two germline ends. Germline-derived CDR1 and CDR2 are MNHNS and SASEGT. This CDR3 is CASSPSGDTEAFF. DNA for the CDR3: TGTGCCAGCAGTCCATCGGGGGACACTGAAGCTTTCTTT.

This clonotype was seen many times. The V gene is TRBV5-5, the J gene TRBJ2-7; 7 nucleotides align to TRBD1. Germline lookup yields CDR1 SGHKS and CDR2 YYEKEE (reference sequence). V dropped 0 bases and J dropped 3; count of bases not matched to a gene: 3. The CDR3 runs 14 residues. CDR3 DNA: TGTGCCAGCAGCTTGGTGGGACAGCACTACGAGCAGTACTTC. It codes for CASSLVGQHYEQYF.

This clonotype was recorded at least ten times. The chain carries TRBV10-3 and TRBJ1-5, with D possibly being TRBD1 (6 bases). The germline V gene encodes CDR1 ENHRY and CDR2 SYGVKD. The CDR3 sequence is 14 residues long. The germline V and J ends were trimmed by 3 bases and 5 bases, with 11 bases remaining between them. This CDR3 reads CAISDRGADQPQHF. CDR3 bases: TGTGCCATCAGTGATCGGGGGGCGGATCAGCCCCAGCATTTT.

In its sample, this clonotype was seen a few times. V gene TRBV7-9 combines with J gene TRBJ1-6, with a weak D call TRBD1 (6 bases). The length of the CDR3 is 15 residues. Per the germline V gene, CDR1 is SEHNR and CDR2 is FQNEAQ (reference sequence). V shed 4 bases and J shed 7 bases, with 14 bases lying between them. This chain's CDR3 is CASSSSGAWNSPLHF. For the CDR3, the DNA is TGTGCCAGCAGCTCATCGGGGGCATGGAATTCACCCCTCCACTTT.

This clonotype was picked up many times. The J gene is TRBJ2-7, the V gene TRBV12-3 or TRBV12-4, with D possibly TRBD1 on 6 matching bases. The CDR3 is 14 residues long. Trimming cost V 4 bases and J 2 bases, with 12 bases left between them. In nucleotides, the CDR3 is TGTGCCAGCAGTTCCGGGACATATGCCTACGAGCAGTACTTC. It codes for CASSSGTYAYEQYF.

There are many counts of this clonotype. V and J are TRBV20-1 and TRBJ2-2; a weak D match, TRBD1 (5 bases). CDR1 is DFQATT and CDR2 is SNEGSKA in the germline V gene (reference sequence). Trimming left V 3 bases short and J 3 bases short, with 11 bases between. This CDR3 is built from 14 residues. CDR3 sequence (DNA): TGCAGTGCTAGTCGCAGGGTGGACACCGGGGAGCTGTTTTTT. It codes for CSASRRVDTGELFF.

This clonotype showed up many times. Germline is not matched at one junction end, which may reflect a read error. The chain couples TRBV18 to TRBJ1-1, with no clear D. The CDR3 is 20 residues long. The germline V gene encodes CDR1 KGHSH and CDR2 LQKENI. The CDR3 loop reads CVSSPPGGGGVLRMNTEAFF. CDR3 nucleotide sequence: TGTGTCAGCTCACCACCCGGTGGCGGTGGGGTACTAAGAATGAACACTGAAGCTTTCTTT.

In its sample, this clonotype was seen many times. The chain carries TRBV5-1 and TRBJ2-5; D call uncertain. CDR1 SGHRS and CDR2 YFSETQ come from the germline V gene. V was clipped by 2 bases and J by 3 bases, with 14 bases between them. There are 15 residues in the CDR3. CDR3 in amino acids: CASSFLGSQEETQYF. The CDR3 DNA reads TGCGCCAGCAGCTTCCTGGGTAGTCAAGAAGAGACCCAGTACTTC. The whole variable domain, filled in from reference TRBV5-1 and TRBJ2-5, reads KAGVTQTPRYLIKTRGQQVTLSCSPISGHRSVSWYQQTPGQGLQFLFEYFSETQRNKGNFPGRFSGRQFSNSRSEMNVSTLELGDSALYLCASSFLGSQEETQYFGPGTRLLVL.

There are many counts of this clonotype. The chain uses TRBV4-1 and TRBJ1-1; D may be TRBD1 (5 bases). In germline, CDR1 is MGHRA, CDR2 YSYEKL. CDR3 length: 16 amino acids. Trimming left V 1 base short and J 10 bases short, with 22 bases between. The CDR3 region has the DNA TGCGCCAGCAGCCAAGGGGTTGCAGGGCAGGTTCGTGGAGCTTTCTTT. Protein product: CASSQGVAGQVRGAFF.

This clonotype was detected many times. The V and J genes are TRBV14 and TRBJ1-5; D not resolved. Deletions cut 1 base from V and 0 bases from J, with 10 bases between. The CDR3 has 16 residues. Germline CDR1 SGHDN, CDR2 FVKESK. CDR3 in DNA: TGTGCCAGCAGCCAAGGTCTCCGGGGTAGCAATCAGCCCCAGCATTTT. Amino acid sequence: CASSQGLRGSNQPQHF.

The sample holds many counts of this clonotype. J is TRBJ2-7 and V is TRBV12-3 or TRBV12-4; perhaps TRBD1 as D (6 bases). The CDR3 length is 14 residues. Trimming pared 4 bases from V and 0 bases from J, leaving 10 bases between. CDR3 protein: CASSYRVSSYEQYF. CDR3 nucleotides: TGTGCCAGCAGTTACAGGGTGAGCTCCTACGAGCAGTACTTC.

This clonotype was found many times. V usage is TRBV5-4 and J usage is TRBJ1-2; TRBD1 might be the D (6 bases). This CDR3 region has 17 residues. Germline assignment: CDR1 SGHNT and CDR2 YYREEE (reference sequence). V lost 3 bases to trimming and J lost 0 bases, with 18 bases between them. Here the CDR3 reads CASSWILRDTSNYGYTF. The CDR3 DNA is TGTGCCAGCAGCTGGATCCTTCGGGACACCTCTAACTATGGCTACACCTTC.

V usage is TRBV6-5 and J usage is TRBJ1-1; 7 bases match TRBD1. CDR1 and CDR2 from the germline V gene are MNHEY and SVGAGI. The ends lost 2 bases at V and 7 bases at J; junction bases unmatched: 4. The CDR3 spans 13 residues. Here the CDR3 DNA reads TGTGCCAGCAGTTACGGGACAGCTATTGAAGCTTTCTTT. Its translation is CASSYGTAIEAFF.

This clonotype appeared many times. The chain recombines TRBV12-3 or TRBV12-4 with TRBJ2-2, with TRBD1 identical over 7 bases. J was trimmed by 2 bases and V by 7 bases; bases with no gene match: 1. The CDR3 is 13 amino acids. CDR3 region: CASNRGNTGELFF. Here the CDR3 DNA reads TGTGCCAGCAACAGGGGTAACACCGGGGAGCTGTTTTTT.

This clonotype was counted at least ten times. The chain has TRBV6-1 and TRBJ2-2, with D hard to call. The germline gives CDR1 MNHNS, CDR2 SASEGT. The CDR3 loop spans 14 amino acids. V lost 5 bases and J lost 1, with 8 bases in between. The CDR3 DNA is TGTGCCAGCAGTCAGGACGGGAACACCGGGGAGCTGTTTTTT. Translating it yields CASSQDGNTGELFF.

The chain recombines TRBV29-1 with TRBJ1-5, with 8 bases identical to TRBD1. CDR3 length: 15 residues. The J segment lost 1 base and the V segment lost 5 bases, leaving 7 bases of the junction unmatched. Germline CDR1 is SQVTM and CDR2 is ANQGSEA. The CDR3 is CSVSGGKGSNQPQHF. The CDR3, as DNA: TGCAGCGTTTCAGGGGGCAAGGGAAGCAATCAGCCCCAGCATTTT.

This clonotype was detected many times. V usage is TRBV18 and J usage is TRBJ1-4; D remains ambiguous. V was clipped by 3 bases and J by 0 bases, with 5 bases between them. The V gene's germline CDR1 is KGHSH and CDR2 LQKENI. This CDR3 region has 14 residues. CDR3 sequence reads: CASSPGATNEKLFF. In DNA form, the CDR3 reads TGTGCCAGCTCACCTGGTGCAACTAATGAAAAACTGTTTTTT.

Many counts were recorded for this clonotype. V usage is TRBV12-3 or TRBV12-4 and J usage is TRBJ2-2, with D perhaps being TRBD1 or TRBD2 (5 bases each). The CDR3 spans 15 residues. V was pared by 6 bases and J by 5 bases, with 16 bases between. CDR3 sequence (DNA): TGTGCCAGCAGCCTCGCAAGGGGAGAAACCGGGGAGCTGTTTTTT. The encoded protein is CASSLARGETGELFF.

This chain joins TRBV7-9 and TRBJ2-3; 9 bases map to TRBD2. CDR1 SEHNR and CDR2 FQNEAQ come from the germline V gene (reference sequence). The CDR3 loop spans 15 amino acids. The ends lost 5 bases at V and 2 bases at J; junction bases unmatched: 5. CDR3 amino acids: CASSQRGVYTDTQYF. The CDR3 bases are TGTGCCAGCAGCCAGCGGGGGGTTTACACAGATACGCAGTATTTT.

This clonotype was seen a handful of times. The chain combines TRBV6-5 with TRBJ2-3, with 7 bases lining up with TRBD1. The germline V gene encodes CDR1 MNHEY and CDR2 SVGAGI. The CDR3 extends over 16 amino acids. Losses at the gene ends were 4 bases for V and 1 base for J; bases not matched to a gene: 8. The DNA of the CDR3 is TGTGCCAGCAGTTCTTTACAGGGGATGGGCACAGATACGCAGTATTTT. Translation gives CASSSLQGMGTDTQYF.

This clonotype was recorded many times. The chain links TRBV5-1 to TRBJ1-2; 7 bases are a match to TRBD1. The V gene end was trimmed by 4 bases and the J gene end by 2 bases; junction bases not matched to a gene: 8. Germline V CDR1 and CDR2: SGHRS, YFSETQ. The CDR3 totals 15 residues. The CDR3 nucleotides read TGCGCCAGCAGCGTCGACAGGGTTCAGAACTATGGCTACACCTTC. It encodes CASSVDRVQNYGYTF.